Below are 31 T cell receptor beta chains sequenced from a single sample in a study of blood T cell repertoires in COVID-19. Assay: immunoSEQ multiplex PCR; the TCRdb copy retains only in-frame clones and omits some. This sample carries about 49,000 clones, over 80% of them seen once, and the ten largest clones take approximately 4.7%. Material for sequencing was peripheral blood. Receptor source: a human donor in a cohort sampled during active COVID-19.

V gene TRBV2 combines with J gene TRBJ1-4; TRBD1 matches at 7 bases. The germline V gene has CDR1 SNHLY and CDR2 FYNNEI. The CDR3 has 16 amino acids. V was clipped by 3 bases and J by 3 bases; unmatched bases: 7. In nucleotides, the CDR3 is TGTGCCAGCAGTGACGGGACAGTTACCGCTAATGAAAAACTGTTTTTT. Amino acids: CASSDGTVTANEKLFF.

This clone has more than one count but fewer than ten. The gene calls are TRBV7-9 and TRBJ2-7; no firm D call. Germline loops: CDR1 SEHNR, CDR2 FQNEAQ (reference sequence). Deletions cut 2 bases from V and 3 bases from J, with 8 bases between. This CDR3 is built from 13 residues. In DNA, the CDR3 is TGTGCCAGCAGCTTAAGAGCCAACTACGAGCAGTACTTC. Translation gives CASSLRANYEQYF. The full variable domain, rest sourced from reference TRBV7-9 and TRBJ2-7, is DTGVSQNPRHKITKRGQNVTFRCDPISEHNRLYWYRQTLGQGPEFLTYFQNEAQLEKSRLLSDRFSAERPKGSFSTLEIQRTEQGDSAMYLCASSLRANYEQYFGPGTRLTVT.

The gene calls are TRBV5-5 and TRBJ1-2; no clear D. This CDR3 spans 13 amino acids. Between the trimmed V and J ends, which lost 1 base and 6 bases, there was a span of 10 bases. Germline V gene data show CDR1 as SGHKS and CDR2 as YYEKEE (reference sequence). The CDR3 DNA follows: TGTGCCAGCAGCTTGATCGGAGAAAATGGCTACACCTTC. It translates to CASSLIGENGYTF.

The rearrangement uses TRBV5-6 and TRBJ1-1; D is perhaps TRBD1 (5 bases). Germline V CDR1 and CDR2: SGHDT, YYEEEE. The V gene lost 3 bases and the J gene lost 0 bases, with 9 bases spanning the gap. The CDR3 extends over 14 amino acids. The DNA for the CDR3 is TGTGCCAGCAGCTCCGACAGAATGAACACTGAAGCTTTCTTT. Translation gives CASSSDRMNTEAFF. Supplemented by reference TRBV5-6 and TRBJ1-1, the full variable domain reads DAGVTQSPTHLIKTRGQQVTLRCSPKSGHDTVSWYQQALGQGPQFIFQYYEEEERQRGNFPDRFSGHQFPNYSSELNVNALLLGDSALYLCASSSDRMNTEAFFGQGTRLTVV.

The rearrangement joins TRBV20-1 to TRBJ1-2, with unresolved D. The CDR3 has 13 amino acids. Germline-derived CDR1 and CDR2 are DFQATT and SNEGSKA (reference sequence). With 3 bases removed from V and 0 bases from J, the gap between germline ends came to 8 bases. The CDR3 sequence: CSASSGTNYGYTF. For the CDR3, the DNA is TGCAGTGCTAGTTCCGGTACTAACTATGGCTACACCTTC.

V usage is TRBV7-3 and J usage is TRBJ2-1; TRBD2 agrees at 9 bases. This CDR3 spans 16 amino acids. V was pared by 2 bases and J by 4 bases, with 6 bases of the junction left unmatched. Germline V lookup: CDR1 SGHTA, CDR2 FQGTGA. The CDR3 bases are TGTGCCAGCAGCTTACTGTGGCGGGAGGGGTACAATGAGCAGTTCTTC. It codes for CASSLLWREGYNEQFF.

The rearrangement links TRBV4-1 to TRBJ2-7; 10 bases are a match to TRBD1. Losses at the gene ends were 0 bases for V and 4 bases for J; bases not matched to a gene: 6. The CDR3 covers 16 residues. Germline V lookup: CDR1 MGHRA, CDR2 YSYEKL. CDR3 coding DNA: TGCGCCAGCAGCCAAGATCGAGGGACAGGGGTTTACGAGCAGTACTTC. It translates to CASSQDRGTGVYEQYF.

This chain connects TRBV7-2 to TRBJ2-2, with 8 bases matching TRBD2. Germline CDR1 SGHTA, CDR2 FQGNSA. CDR3 length: 17 amino acids. The V gene end was trimmed by 3 bases and the J gene end by 4 bases; junction bases not matched to a gene: 10. The CDR3 coding sequence is TGTGCCAGCAGCTTTTCCGGGGGGGACACTTTCACCGGGGAGCTGTTTTTT. This sequence encodes CASSFSGGDTFTGELFF.

V gene TRBV7-9 combines with J gene TRBJ2-7; 11 nucleotides match TRBD1. Germline V gene lookup returns CDR1 SEHNR and CDR2 FQNEAQ (reference sequence). CDR3 length: 15 residues. The junction had 4 bases not matched to a gene; V was cut back by 5 bases and J by 1 base. The CDR3 coding sequence is TGTGCCAGCAGCCAGGGACAGGGGGGATCCTACGAGCAGTACTTC. This encodes CASSQGQGGSYEQYF.

This clone was seen more than once but under ten times. The V and J genes are TRBV25-1 and TRBJ2-7, with D possibly being TRBD2 (5 bases). This CDR3 comprises 11 residues. The V end was cut by 4 bases, the J end by 6 bases, with 7 bases between. The germline CDR1 and CDR2 sequences are MGHDK and SYGVNS. This CDR3 reads CASSVSGEQYF. The DNA of the CDR3 is TGTGCCAGCAGTGTCAGCGGCGAGCAGTACTTC.

In its sample, this clone was seen a few times. The CDR3 DNA is TGTGCCACCAGCGGTCCGAAGAGCGGGAGTAGCCCAGATACGCAGTATTTT. This encodes CATSGPKSGSSPDTQYF. The genes are TRBV24-1 and TRBJ2-3; 8 nucleotides align to TRBD2. Germline V CDR1 and CDR2: KGHDR, SFDVKD. This CDR3 has 17 residues. With 7 bases clipped from V and 4 bases from J, the junction kept 15 bases outside the gene matches.

The chain employs TRBV21-1 and TRBJ1-2; TRBD1 is taken as the D call from the table, unchecked against the DNA. TRBV21-1 is described as a pseudogene. This CDR3 is 18 amino acids long. CDR3 bases: TGTGCCAGCAGCCCGGAGCGGGGACAGGGGGTGAGAATGGGTGGCTACACCTTC. Amino acid sequence: CASSPERGQGVRMGGYTF.

The chain combines TRBV5-1 with TRBJ2-1; D might be TRBD2 (6 bases). V lost 4 bases, J lost 6 bases, and 11 bases lay in between. This CDR3 is 13 amino acids long. Germline-derived CDR1 and CDR2 are SGHRS and YFSETQ. DNA of the CDR3: TGCGCCAGCAGCACCGGCGGGGTCAATGAGCAGTTCTTC. Amino acid sequence: CASSTGGVNEQFF.

The chain joins TRBV24-1 to TRBJ2-6; D is perhaps TRBD1 (6 bases). This CDR3 has 14 residues. Germline CDR1 reads KGHDR; CDR2 reads SFDVKD. V was shortened by 4 bases and J by 4 bases, with 7 bases between the two germline ends. CDR3 region: CATSERGGANVLTF. CDR3 bases: TGTGCCACCAGTGAAAGGGGGGGGGCCAACGTCCTGACTTTC.

This chain links TRBV10-1 with TRBJ2-7, with a possible D match to TRBD1 (5 bases). CDR3 size: 14 residues. CDR1 and CDR2 from the germline V gene are WNHNN and SYGVQD (reference sequence). V lost 2 bases to trimming and J lost 1 base, with 9 bases between them. CDR3: CASSEKGPSYEQYF. CDR3 DNA sequence: TGCGCCAGCAGTGAGAAGGGGCCGTCCTACGAGCAGTACTTC.

V and J are TRBV7-9 and TRBJ2-2, with D perhaps matching TRBD1 (6 bases). Trimming pared 3 bases from V and 6 bases from J, leaving 8 bases between. The germline V gene encodes CDR1 SEHNR and CDR2 FQNEAQ (reference sequence). The CDR3 contains 13 residues. The CDR3 nucleotides read TGTGCCAGCAGCTTGACAGGTCCCGGGGAGCTGTTTTTT. Translation: CASSLTGPGELFF.

The V call is TRBV29-1, the J call TRBJ2-1; a possible D gene is TRBD2 (7 bases). Looked up from germline, CDR1 is SQVTM and CDR2 is ANQGSEA. The CDR3 extends over 16 amino acids. The germline V and J ends were trimmed by 3 bases and 8 bases, with 23 bases remaining between them. The CDR3: CSVDLGGLRGQYEQFF. DNA for the CDR3: TGCAGCGTTGATTTGGGGGGGCTAAGAGGGCAATATGAGCAGTTCTTC.

The chain uses TRBV28 and TRBJ1-4; no definite D call. Germline lookup yields CDR1 MDHEN and CDR2 SYDVKM. Trimming stripped 3 bases from V and 7 bases from J, with 3 bases between. The CDR3 covers 11 residues. The CDR3 sequence: CASSLREKLFF. The CDR3 nucleotides are TGTGCCAGCAGTTTGCGTGAAAAACTGTTTTTT.

This rearrangement joins TRBV30 to TRBJ2-7; 8 bases align to TRBD2. This CDR3 has 15 amino acids. Trimming cost V 0 bases and J 2 bases; bases outside gene matches: 6. Germline assignment: CDR1 GTSNPN and CDR2 SVGIG (reference sequence). The CDR3 spells CAWSVRVAGTYEQYF. CDR3 DNA: TGTGCCTGGAGTGTAAGGGTAGCGGGAACCTACGAGCAGTACTTC.

CDR3 coding DNA: TGCGCCAGCAGCCAAGATAGACAGCGGGGGTACAATGAGCAGTTCTTC. It encodes CASSQDRQRGYNEQFF. The V and J genes are TRBV4-3 and TRBJ2-1; the match to TRBD2 covers 8 bases. Trimming took 0 bases from V and 4 from J; bases not matched to a gene: 5. The CDR3 contains 16 residues. Germline V CDR1 and CDR2: LGHNA, YSLEER.

The V and J genes are TRBV29-1 and TRBJ2-5, with D possibly TRBD2 on 7 matching bases. The CDR3 runs to 15 residues. CDR1 and CDR2 (germline): SQVTM, ANQGSEA. The V end lost 3 bases, the J end lost 7 bases, and 21 bases lay between the germline ends. Here the CDR3 reads CSVDGGGLPGLTQYF. CDR3 DNA: TGCAGCGTTGATGGAGGGGGACTACCAGGGTTGACCCAGTACTTC.

This clone was seen only a few times. The genes are TRBV7-9 and TRBJ2-1; 7 bases match TRBD2. The CDR3 loop spans 17 amino acids. The junction had 9 bases not matched to a gene; V was cut back by 4 bases and J by 0 bases. In germline, CDR1 is SEHNR, CDR2 FQNEAQ (reference sequence). The CDR3 is CASSSPLARHSYNEQFF. The DNA of the CDR3 is TGTGCCAGCAGCTCCCCACTAGCGCGCCACTCCTACAATGAGCAGTTCTTC.

This chain connects TRBV7-2 to TRBJ2-5, with TRBD1 matching 9 bases. V shed 5 bases and J 0 bases; nucleotides not matched to a gene: 4. CDR1 and CDR2 (germline): SGHTA, FQGNSA. This CDR3 region has 15 residues. The CDR3 DNA reads TGTGCCAGCAGCGTGACAGGGGGGTACCAAGAGACCCAGTACTTC. It yields the protein CASSVTGGYQETQYF.

The chain uses TRBV2 and TRBJ2-7; 9 nucleotides agree with TRBD2. Germline CDR1 reads SNHLY; CDR2 reads FYNNEI. The CDR3 is 16 amino acids. The trim removed 4 bases at V and 2 bases at J, leaving 9 bases unmatched. The CDR3 here is CASSGGGIAGAYEQYF. CDR3 sequence (DNA): TGTGCCAGCAGTGGGGGGGGAATAGCGGGAGCCTACGAGCAGTACTTC.

The V and J genes are TRBV6-6 and TRBJ1-1; D is uncertain. The CDR3 loop spans 14 amino acids. CDR1 MNHNY and CDR2 SVGAGI come from the germline V gene (reference sequence). Trimming pared 0 bases from V and 1 base from J, leaving 6 bases between. The CDR3: CASSYSEGNTEAFF. In DNA form, the CDR3 reads TGTGCCAGCAGTTACTCGGAGGGGAACACTGAAGCTTTCTTT.

This clone was detected only a few times. The chain recombines TRBV11-2 with TRBJ1-1; D not resolved. Trimming cost V 3 bases and J 7 bases, with 12 bases left between them. Per germline, CDR1 SGHAT and CDR2 FQNNGV. There are 13 residues in the CDR3. CDR3 amino acids: CASSFGREIEAFF. CDR3 bases: TGTGCCAGCAGCTTTGGTAGGGAGATTGAAGCTTTCTTT.

This clone was counted only a few times. The chain uses TRBV27 and TRBJ1-6; no reliable D call. Trimming removed 5 bases at V and 6 bases at J, with 14 bases between. CDR1 is MNHEY, CDR2 SMNVEV, per germline (reference sequence). This CDR3 contains 15 residues. The CDR3, as DNA: TGTGCCAGCAGTCCCTCCGGGAGGAGTAATTCACCCCTCCACTTT. This sequence encodes CASSPSGRSNSPLHF.

V is TRBV11-2 and J is TRBJ2-7; the D gene is possibly TRBD1 (6 bases). V dropped 4 bases and J dropped 6 bases, with 10 bases sitting between them. This CDR3 region has 12 residues. Germline CDR1 is SGHAT and CDR2 is FQNNGV. In DNA, the CDR3 is TGTGCCAGCAGCTCAGGGGTGTTCGAGCAGTACTTC. Amino acid sequence: CASSSGVFEQYF.

The V call is TRBV5-4, the J call TRBJ1-3; the D gene is possibly TRBD1 (6 bases). This CDR3 has 14 amino acids. Trimming pared 1 base from V and 4 bases from J, leaving 9 bases between. The germline CDR1 and CDR2 sequences are SGHNT and YYREEE (reference sequence). For the CDR3, the DNA is TGTGCCAGCAGCTTGACAGGGATCGGAAACACCATATATTTT. Encoded protein: CASSLTGIGNTIYF. The whole variable domain, remainder taken from reference TRBV5-4 and TRBJ1-3, is ETGVTQSPTHLIKTRGQQVTLRCSSQSGHNTVSWYQQALGQGPQFIFQYYREEENGRGNFPPRFSGLQFPNYSSELNVNALELDDSALYLCASSLTGIGNTIYFGEGSWLTVV.

The genes are TRBV6-1 and TRBJ1-1; 7 positions match TRBD1. CDR1 is MNHNS and CDR2 is SASEGT in the germline V gene. Trimming cost V 1 base and J 1 base; bases outside gene matches: 3. The CDR3 length is 15 residues. Here the CDR3 DNA reads TGTGCCAGCAGTGAAGGGGACAGACCGAACACTGAAGCTTTCTTT. Residues: CASSEGDRPNTEAFF.

This clone was picked up a small number of times. V usage is TRBV24-1 and J usage is TRBJ1-6, with 7 positions matching TRBD1. The ends lost 8 bases at V and 5 bases at J; junction bases unmatched: 11. This CDR3 is 16 amino acids long. Germline CDR1 and CDR2: KGHDR and SFDVKD. CDR3 nucleotide sequence: TGTGCCACCACTGCCAAATCCGGGACAGATAATTCACCCCTCCACTTT. Protein: CATTAKSGTDNSPLHF.